Only one count was recorded for the clone carrying this T cell receptor (beta chain). This sample is drawn from a study of blood T cell repertoires in COVID-19. Study background: The samples span acute and convalescent COVID-19 from the United States, Italy and Spain. In each case, the material was cDNA or gDNA derived from T cells, B-cell-depleted T cells, or PBMCs.

The germline V gene encodes CDR1 SGHTA and CDR2 FQGTGA. Trimming removed 5 bases from V and 3 bases from J; junction bases left unmatched: 10. CDR3 length equals 17 residues. Original processing methods: It was from reference gene primer amplification that nucleated cell counts were estimated. Sequencing was performed with immunoSEQ multiplex PCR; in TCRdb, only in-frame clones are kept and a portion is missing. Clone size and V and J calls were adopted from that table, with D and trimming inferred from the DNA. Here the sample spans tens of thousands of clones, approximately 85% being singletons. The chain recombines TRBV7-3 with TRBJ2-3, with TRBD2 identical over 11 bases. This receptor was obtained from a human donor in a cohort sampled during active COVID-19. Sequencing was performed on peripheral blood. The CDR3 region is CASSTKPASGRTDTQYF. In DNA form, the CDR3 reads TGTGCCAGCAGCACAAAACCGGCTAGCGGGAGGACAGATACGCAGTATTTT.